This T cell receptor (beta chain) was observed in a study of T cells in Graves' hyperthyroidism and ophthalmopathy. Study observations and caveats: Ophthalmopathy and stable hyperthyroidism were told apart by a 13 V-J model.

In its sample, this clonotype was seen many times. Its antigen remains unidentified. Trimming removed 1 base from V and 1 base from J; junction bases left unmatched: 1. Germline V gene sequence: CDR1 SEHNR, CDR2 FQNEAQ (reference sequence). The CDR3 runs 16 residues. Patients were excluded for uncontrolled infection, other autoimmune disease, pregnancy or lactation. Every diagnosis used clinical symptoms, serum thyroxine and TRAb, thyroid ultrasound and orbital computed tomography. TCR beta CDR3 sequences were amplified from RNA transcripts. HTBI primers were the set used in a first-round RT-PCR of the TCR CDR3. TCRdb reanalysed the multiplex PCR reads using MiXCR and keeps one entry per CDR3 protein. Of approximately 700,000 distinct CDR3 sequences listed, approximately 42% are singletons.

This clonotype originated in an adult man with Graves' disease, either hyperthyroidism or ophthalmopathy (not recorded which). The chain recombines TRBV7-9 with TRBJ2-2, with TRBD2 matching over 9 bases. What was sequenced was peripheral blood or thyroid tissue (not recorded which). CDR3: CASSLGLAVNTGELFF. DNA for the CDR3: TGTGCCAGCAGCTTAGGACTAGCGGTGAACACCGGGGAGCTGTTTTTT.